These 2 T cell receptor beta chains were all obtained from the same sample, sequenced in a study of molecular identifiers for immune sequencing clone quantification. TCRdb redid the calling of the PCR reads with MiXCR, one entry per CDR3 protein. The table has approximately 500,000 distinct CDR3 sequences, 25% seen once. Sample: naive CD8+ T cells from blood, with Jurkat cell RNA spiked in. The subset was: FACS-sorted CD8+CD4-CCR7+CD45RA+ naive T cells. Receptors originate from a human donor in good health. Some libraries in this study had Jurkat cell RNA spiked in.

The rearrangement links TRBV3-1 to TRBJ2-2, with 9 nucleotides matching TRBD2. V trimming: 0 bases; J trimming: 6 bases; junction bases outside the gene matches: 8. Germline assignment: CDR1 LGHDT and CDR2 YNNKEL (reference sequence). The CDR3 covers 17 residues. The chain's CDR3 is CASSQETAGGPAGELFF. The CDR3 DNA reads TGTGCCAGCAGCCAAGAAACAGCGGGGGGCCCAGCCGGGGAGCTGTTTTTT.

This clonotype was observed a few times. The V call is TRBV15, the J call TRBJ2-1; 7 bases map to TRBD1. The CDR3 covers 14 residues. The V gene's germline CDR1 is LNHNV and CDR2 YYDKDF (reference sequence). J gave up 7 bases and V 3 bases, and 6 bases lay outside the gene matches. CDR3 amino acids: CATSSTGEMNEQFF. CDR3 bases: TGTGCCACCAGCAGTACAGGGGAAATGAATGAGCAGTTCTTC.